The rows below give T cell receptor beta chains drawn from one sample of a study of shared T cell receptors in the human thymus. Only in-frame clones appear in the TCRdb table, and some are missing; sequencing was by immunoSEQ multiplex PCR. This table holds 600,000 to 900,000 clones, approximately 85% found once. The same data also went into a second study, on human thymus T cells.

Specimen: thymocytes. Receptors originate from a girl in the first two years of life with a congenital heart defect. The CDR3 runs from the conserved cysteine through the conserved F or W. Fields, in order: J gene, clone size, V gene, D gene, CDR3 DNA, CDR3 protein. A D gene is named only where the DNA matches it firmly. Some rows mark clone size as missing; the rest say once, few, many or name a class of expanded clone.

J gene: TRBJ1-5; clone size: NA; V gene: TRBV27; D gene: TRBD1; CDR3 DNA: TGTGCCAGCAGAATCCAGGGGGCAAGCAATCAGCCCCAGCATTTT; CDR3 protein: CASRIQGASNQPQHF
J gene: TRBJ1-5; clone size: NA; V gene: TRBV19; D gene: TRBD1; CDR3 DNA: TGTGCCAGTAGTATAGAAACAGGGGATGAGGGGCCCCAGCATTTT; CDR3 protein: CASSIETGDEGPQHF
J gene: TRBJ2-7; clone size: NA; V gene: TRBV7-2; D gene: NA; CDR3 DNA: TGTGCCAGCAGCTTAACGTGGGCGTCGCGCTACGAGCAGTACTTC; CDR3 protein: CASSLTWASRYEQYF
J gene: TRBJ2-1; clone size: NA; V gene: TRBV5-1; D gene: NA; CDR3 DNA: TGCGCCAGCAGCTTCGGGCGGGGGCCCAACTACAATGAGCAGTTCTTC; CDR3 protein: CASSFGRGPNYNEQFF
J gene: TRBJ1-2; clone size: once; V gene: TRBV5-5; D gene: NA; CDR3 DNA: TGTGCCAGCAGCGCACGCCCAGGTGGCTACACCTTC; CDR3 protein: CASSARPGGYTF
J gene: TRBJ2-1; clone size: NA; V gene: TRBV7-8; D gene: NA; CDR3 DNA: TGTGCCAGCAGGCTTCAACGCCGGGGTGGCAATGAGCAGTTCTTC; CDR3 protein: CASRLQRRGGNEQFF
J gene: TRBJ2-7; clone size: NA; V gene: TRBV10-3; D gene: TRBD2; CDR3 DNA: TGTGCCTCGGGGGGTGTAGCGGCAACCTACGAGCAGTACTTC; CDR3 protein: CASGGVAATYEQYF
J gene: TRBJ2-7; clone size: few; V gene: TRBV4-1; D gene: TRBD2; CDR3 DNA: TGCGCCAGCAGCCAAGATCTCGGACTAGAAACATACGAGCAGTACTTC; CDR3 protein: CASSQDLGLETYEQYF
J gene: TRBJ1-6; clone size: NA; V gene: TRBV19; D gene: NA; CDR3 DNA: TGTGCCAGTAGACAATCGGGGGGCACCTATAATTCACCCCTCCACTTT; CDR3 protein: CASRQSGGTYNSPLHF
J gene: TRBJ1-6; clone size: NA; V gene: TRBV4-1; D gene: NA; CDR3 DNA: TGCGCCAGCAGCCAAGAATGGGGGGTGATACGGGCCGTCCAACTGAATTCACCCCTCCACTTT; CDR3 protein: CASSQEWGVIRAVQLNSPLHF
J gene: TRBJ1-6; clone size: NA; V gene: TRBV6-4; D gene: NA; CDR3 DNA: TGTGCCAGCAGCTTAAGGGGGGGCCCTTCACCCCTCCACTTT; CDR3 protein: CASSLRGGPSPLHF
J gene: TRBJ2-7; clone size: NA; V gene: TRBV5-1; D gene: NA; CDR3 DNA: TGCGCCAGCAGCTTGGCCAGGGACGAGCAGTACTTC; CDR3 protein: CASSLARDEQYF
J gene: TRBJ2-7; clone size: NA; V gene: TRBV5-1; D gene: TRBD1; CDR3 DNA: TGCGCCAGCAGCTTGACAGGGGACCCCTACGAGCAGTACTTC; CDR3 protein: CASSLTGDPYEQYF
J gene: TRBJ1-2; clone size: NA; V gene: TRBV5-6; D gene: NA; CDR3 DNA: TGTGCCAGCAGCTCACACAAACAGGGTCTAAATGGCTACACCTTC; CDR3 protein: CASSSHKQGLNGYTF
J gene: TRBJ2-7; clone size: few; V gene: TRBV9; D gene: TRBD1; CDR3 DNA: TGTGCCAGCAGCGTAGACAGGGGGCACGAGCAGTACTTC; CDR3 protein: CASSVDRGHEQYF
J gene: TRBJ1-2; clone size: NA; V gene: TRBV14; D gene: TRBD1; CDR3 DNA: TGTGCCAGCAGCCCGGGACAGTATAGCGGCTACACCTTC; CDR3 protein: CASSPGQYSGYTF
J gene: TRBJ1-1; clone size: NA; V gene: TRBV28; D gene: TRBD1; CDR3 DNA: TGTGCCAGCAGTTTATGGGGACAGGGGGATGGAAACACTGAAGCTTTCTTT; CDR3 protein: CASSLWGQGDGNTEAFF